The subject of this entry is one T cell receptor (beta chain). Its matching antigen is unknown. V dropped 8 bases and J dropped 7; count of bases not matched to a gene: 19. CDR1 and CDR2 from the germline V gene are SGHAT and FQNNGV. The CDR3 totals 16 residues. cDNA specific to TCR beta was made from 450 to 500 ng of total RNA, with a constant-region primer employed for priming. Each TCR beta library was derived from three nested multiplex PCR rounds that employed slightly modified ARM-PCR. TRBV1-TRBV30 forward primers and a C-beta reverse primer were used in the first two PCR rounds, which each ran for approximately 10 cycles. TCRdb re-called the multiplex PCR reads with MiXCR, one entry per CDR3 protein. This table has some 320,000 distinct CDR3 sequences, 55% to 65% appearing once. These data come from a study of tumor-infiltrating lymphocytes in primary liver carcinoma. At the level of the study: Enrolled patients were male and female, aged 30 to 69 years.

General observations from the study: Bulk samples went unsorted, so CD4+ and CD8+ repertoires were not compared. Among the pair types, tumor region pairs showed more overlap than tumor-adjacent and tumor-blood pairs.

Unsorted whole blood served as the source of blood RNA, and germline DNA was extracted as well. Around 4 milliliters of peripheral blood were collected before surgery. The chain uses TRBV11-2 and TRBJ2-5, with TRBD1 identical over 7 bases. The source is a man in his forties or fifties with primary liver carcinoma and hepatitis B virus infection. The sequencing input was peripheral blood. DNA of the CDR3: TGTGCCAGCTGCCGCCGGTGGGGGACAGATGTGGGGACCCAGTACTTC. It codes for CASCRRWGTDVGTQYF.